This T cell receptor beta chain is from a study of T cell repertoires in cytomegalovirus infection. For the study at large: Recently identified HLA-C-restricted CMV epitopes and well-studied HLA-B-restricted CMV epitopes were used by the study.

Germline assignment: CDR1 KGHSH and CDR2 LQKENI. V lost 2 bases and J lost 5, with 10 bases in between. This CDR3 is built from 14 residues. TCRdb used MiXCR to reprocess the reads, holding one entry per CDR3 protein. The repertoire holds 62,000 or so distinct CDR3 sequences, with around 20% as singletons. Study-level results: Summed frequency of public TCR beta families distinguished CMV carriers with the relevant HLA. HLA-C-restricted CMV-specific TCR beta clonotypes prevailed in the ex vivo response.

Remarks on this clonotype: No antigen is known for it.

The chain employs TRBV18 and TRBJ1-5; D not resolved. Source: CD8+ T cells from cultured PBMCs, taken from culture after CMV antigen stimulation. This receptor was obtained from a human donor in good health (CMV status not recorded). Some clones in this sample may be carry-over from other donors' samples. The CDR3 coding sequence is TGTGCCAGCTCACCAACTGGGTATTATCAGCCCCAGCATTTT. Translating gives CASSPTGYYQPQHF.